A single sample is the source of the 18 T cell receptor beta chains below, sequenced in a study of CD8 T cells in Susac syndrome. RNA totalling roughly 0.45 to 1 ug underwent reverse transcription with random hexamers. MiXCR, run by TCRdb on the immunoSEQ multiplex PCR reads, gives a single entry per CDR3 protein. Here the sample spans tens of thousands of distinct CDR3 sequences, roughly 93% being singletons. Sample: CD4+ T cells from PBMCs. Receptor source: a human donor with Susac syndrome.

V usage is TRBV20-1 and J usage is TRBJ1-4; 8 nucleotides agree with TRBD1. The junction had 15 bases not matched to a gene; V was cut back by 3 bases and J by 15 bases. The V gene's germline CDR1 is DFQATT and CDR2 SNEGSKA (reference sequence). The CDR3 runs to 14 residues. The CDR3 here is CSASRGRGQSPLFF. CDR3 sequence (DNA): TGCAGTGCTAGTAGGGGCAGGGGGCAAAGTCCTTTGTTTTTT.

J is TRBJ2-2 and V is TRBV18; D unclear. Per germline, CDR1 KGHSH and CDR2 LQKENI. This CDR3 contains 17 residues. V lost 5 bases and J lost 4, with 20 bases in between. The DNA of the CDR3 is TGTGCCAGCTCATCGATTAATAAGGGTCGTGGCACCGGGGAGCTGTTTTTT. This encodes CASSSINKGRGTGELFF.

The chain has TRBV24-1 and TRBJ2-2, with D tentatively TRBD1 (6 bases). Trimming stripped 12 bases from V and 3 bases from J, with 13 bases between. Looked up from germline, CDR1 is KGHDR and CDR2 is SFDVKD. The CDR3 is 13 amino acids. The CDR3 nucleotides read TGTGCCGCACAGGGCCCGTACACCGGGGAGCTGTTTTTT. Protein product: CAAQGPYTGELFF.

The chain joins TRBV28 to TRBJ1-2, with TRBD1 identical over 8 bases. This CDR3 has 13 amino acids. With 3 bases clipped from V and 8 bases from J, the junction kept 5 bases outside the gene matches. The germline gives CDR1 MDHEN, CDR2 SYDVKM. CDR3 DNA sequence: TGTGCCAGCAGTTTTCAGGGGGCAAAAGGCTACACCTTC. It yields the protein CASSFQGAKGYTF.

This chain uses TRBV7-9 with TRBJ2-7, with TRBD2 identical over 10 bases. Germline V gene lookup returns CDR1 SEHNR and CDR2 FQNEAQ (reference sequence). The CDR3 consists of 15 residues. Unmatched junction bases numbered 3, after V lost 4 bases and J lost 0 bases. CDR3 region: CASSSGTSDSYEQYF. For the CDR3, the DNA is TGTGCCAGCAGCTCCGGGACTAGCGACTCCTACGAGCAGTACTTC.

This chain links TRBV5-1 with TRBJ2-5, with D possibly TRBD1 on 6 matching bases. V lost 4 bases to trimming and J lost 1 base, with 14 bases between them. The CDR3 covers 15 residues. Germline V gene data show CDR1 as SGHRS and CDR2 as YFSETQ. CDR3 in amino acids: CASSTSQGPQETQYF. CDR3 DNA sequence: TGCGCCAGCAGCACCTCACAGGGCCCCCAAGAGACCCAGTACTTC.

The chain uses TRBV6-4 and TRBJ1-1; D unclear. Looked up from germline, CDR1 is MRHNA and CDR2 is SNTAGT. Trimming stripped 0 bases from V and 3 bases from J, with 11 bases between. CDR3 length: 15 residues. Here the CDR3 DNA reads TGTGCCAGCAGTGACTCGAGCAGAAGGGACACTGAAGCTTTCTTT. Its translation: CASSDSSRRDTEAFF.

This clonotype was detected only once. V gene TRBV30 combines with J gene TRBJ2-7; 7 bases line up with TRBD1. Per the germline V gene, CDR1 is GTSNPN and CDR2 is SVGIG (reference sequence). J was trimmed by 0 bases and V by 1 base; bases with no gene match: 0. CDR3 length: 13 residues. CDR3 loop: CAWSGDSSYEQYF. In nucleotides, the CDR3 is TGTGCCTGGAGTGGGGACAGCTCCTACGAGCAGTACTTC.

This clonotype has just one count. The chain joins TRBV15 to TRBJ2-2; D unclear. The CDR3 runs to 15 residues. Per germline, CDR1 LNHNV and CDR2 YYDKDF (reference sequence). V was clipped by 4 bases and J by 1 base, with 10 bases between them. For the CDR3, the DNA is TGTGCCACCAGCACCAAACAAAAGAACACCGGGGAGCTGTTTTTT. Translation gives CATSTKQKNTGELFF.

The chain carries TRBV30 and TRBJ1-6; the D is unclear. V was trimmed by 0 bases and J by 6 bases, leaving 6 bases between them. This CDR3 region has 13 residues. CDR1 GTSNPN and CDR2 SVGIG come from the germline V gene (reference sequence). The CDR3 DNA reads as TGTGCCTGGAGTGTAGGAAGTAATTCACCCCTCCACTTT. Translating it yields CAWSVGSNSPLHF.

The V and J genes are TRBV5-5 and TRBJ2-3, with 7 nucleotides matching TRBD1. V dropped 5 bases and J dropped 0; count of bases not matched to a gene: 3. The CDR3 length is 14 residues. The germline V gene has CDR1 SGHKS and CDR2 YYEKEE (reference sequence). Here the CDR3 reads CASSQTGSTDTQYF. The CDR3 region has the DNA TGTGCCAGCAGTCAGACAGGGAGCACAGATACGCAGTATTTT.

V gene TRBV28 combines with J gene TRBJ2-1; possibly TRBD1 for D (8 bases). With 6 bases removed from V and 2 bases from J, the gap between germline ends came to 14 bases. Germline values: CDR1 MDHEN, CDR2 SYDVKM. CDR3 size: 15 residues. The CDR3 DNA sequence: TGTGCCAGCAGCCGCACAGGGGGGGCCTACAATGAGCAGTTCTTC. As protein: CASSRTGGAYNEQFF.

Here the CDR3 reads CASTPIESSYNEQFF. In nucleotides, the CDR3 is TGTGCCAGCACACCAATAGAGAGCTCCTACAATGAGCAGTTCTTC. This chain connects TRBV6-2 or TRBV6-3 to TRBJ2-1; D not resolved. Germline V CDR1 and CDR2: MNHEY, SVGEGT. This CDR3 region has 15 residues. Between the trimmed V and J ends, which lost 7 bases and 0 bases, there was a span of 13 bases.

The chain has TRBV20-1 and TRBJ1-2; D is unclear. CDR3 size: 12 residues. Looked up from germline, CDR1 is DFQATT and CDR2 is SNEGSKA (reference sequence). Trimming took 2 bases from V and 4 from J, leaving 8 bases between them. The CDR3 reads CSARFKGYGYTF. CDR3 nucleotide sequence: TGCAGTGCTAGATTTAAGGGCTATGGCTACACCTTC.

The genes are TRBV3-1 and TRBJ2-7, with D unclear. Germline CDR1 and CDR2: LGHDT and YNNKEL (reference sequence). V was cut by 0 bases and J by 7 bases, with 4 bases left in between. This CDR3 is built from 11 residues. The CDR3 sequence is CASSQDLEQYF. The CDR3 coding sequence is TGTGCCAGCAGCCAAGATCTGGAGCAGTACTTC.

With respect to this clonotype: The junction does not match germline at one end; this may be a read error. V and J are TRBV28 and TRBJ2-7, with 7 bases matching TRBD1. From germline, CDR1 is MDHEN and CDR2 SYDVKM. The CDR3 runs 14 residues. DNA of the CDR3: TGTGCCAGCAGTTTACCCTCGGGACAGCCCCTTCCGCACTTC. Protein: CASSLPSGQPLPHF.

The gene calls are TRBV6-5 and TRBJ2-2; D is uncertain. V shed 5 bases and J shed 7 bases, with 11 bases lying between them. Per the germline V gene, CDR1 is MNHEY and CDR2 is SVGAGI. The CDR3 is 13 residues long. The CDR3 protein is CASSLGDGGELFF. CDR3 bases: TGTGCCAGCAGTCTTGGGGATGGCGGGGAGCTGTTTTTT.

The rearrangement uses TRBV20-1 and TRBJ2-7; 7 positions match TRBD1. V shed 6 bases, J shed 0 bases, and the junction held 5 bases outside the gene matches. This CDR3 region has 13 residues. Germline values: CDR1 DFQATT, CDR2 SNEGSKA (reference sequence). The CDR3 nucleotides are TGCAGTGCCCGAAGGACAGGCTCCTACGAGCAGTACTTC. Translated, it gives CSARRTGSYEQYF.